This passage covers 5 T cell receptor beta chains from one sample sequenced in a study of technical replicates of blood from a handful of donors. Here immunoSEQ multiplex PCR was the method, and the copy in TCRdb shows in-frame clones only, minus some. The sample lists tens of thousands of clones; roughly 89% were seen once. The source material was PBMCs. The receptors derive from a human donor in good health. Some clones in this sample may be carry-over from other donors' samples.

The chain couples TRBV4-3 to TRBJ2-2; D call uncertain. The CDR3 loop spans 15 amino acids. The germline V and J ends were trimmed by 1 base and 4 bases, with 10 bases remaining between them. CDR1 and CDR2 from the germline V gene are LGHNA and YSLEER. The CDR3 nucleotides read TGCGCCAGCAGCCAAGGGCTCACGGGCACCGGGGAGCTGTTTTTT. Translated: CASSQGLTGTGELFF.

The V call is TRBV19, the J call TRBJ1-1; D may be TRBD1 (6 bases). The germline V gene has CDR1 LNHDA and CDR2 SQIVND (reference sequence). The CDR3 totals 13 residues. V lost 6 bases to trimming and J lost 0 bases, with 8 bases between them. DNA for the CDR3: TGTGCCAGTAGGAGGACAGTGAACACTGAAGCTTTCTTT. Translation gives CASRRTVNTEAFF. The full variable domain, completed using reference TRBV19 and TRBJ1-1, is DGGITQSPKYLFRKEGQNVTLSCEQNLNHDAMYWYRQDPGQGLRLIYYSQIVNDFQKGDIAEGYSVSREKKESFPLTVTSAQKNPTAFYLCASRRTVNTEAFFGQGTRLTVV.

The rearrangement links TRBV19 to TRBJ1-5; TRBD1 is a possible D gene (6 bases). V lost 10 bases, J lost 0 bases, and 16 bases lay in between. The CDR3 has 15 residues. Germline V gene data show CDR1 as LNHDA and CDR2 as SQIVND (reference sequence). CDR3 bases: TGTGCCACCAAGGACAGACTGAATAGCAATCAGCCCCAGCATTTT. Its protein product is CATKDRLNSNQPQHF.

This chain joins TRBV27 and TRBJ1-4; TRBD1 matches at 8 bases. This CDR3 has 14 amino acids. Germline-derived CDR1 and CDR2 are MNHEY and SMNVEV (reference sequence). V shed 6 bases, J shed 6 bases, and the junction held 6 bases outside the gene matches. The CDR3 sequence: CASSPNRGDEKLFF. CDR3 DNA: TGTGCCAGCAGCCCCAACAGGGGGGATGAAAAACTGTTTTTT.

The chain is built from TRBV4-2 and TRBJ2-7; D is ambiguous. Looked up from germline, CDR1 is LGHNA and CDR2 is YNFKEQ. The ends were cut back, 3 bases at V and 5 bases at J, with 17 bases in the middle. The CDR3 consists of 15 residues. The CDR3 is CASSHLILVPDEQYF. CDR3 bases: TGTGCCAGCAGCCATTTGATCCTAGTTCCCGACGAGCAGTACTTC.